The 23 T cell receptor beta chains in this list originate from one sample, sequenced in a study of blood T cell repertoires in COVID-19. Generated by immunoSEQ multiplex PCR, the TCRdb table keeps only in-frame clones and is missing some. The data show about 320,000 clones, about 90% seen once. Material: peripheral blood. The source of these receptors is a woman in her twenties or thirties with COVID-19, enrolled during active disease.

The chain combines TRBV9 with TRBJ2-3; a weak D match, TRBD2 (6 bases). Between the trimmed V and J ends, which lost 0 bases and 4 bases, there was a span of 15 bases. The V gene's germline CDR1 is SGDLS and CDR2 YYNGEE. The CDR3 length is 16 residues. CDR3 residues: CASSVGWSGVADTQYF. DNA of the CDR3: TGTGCCAGCAGCGTAGGTTGGTCGGGGGTGGCAGATACGCAGTATTTT.

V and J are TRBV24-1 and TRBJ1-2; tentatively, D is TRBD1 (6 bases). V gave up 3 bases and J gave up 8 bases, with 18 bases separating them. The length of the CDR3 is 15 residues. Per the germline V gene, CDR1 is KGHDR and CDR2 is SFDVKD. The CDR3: CATSDVGGETIGYTF. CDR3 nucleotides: TGTGCCACCAGTGATGTAGGGGGAGAGACTATAGGCTACACCTTC.

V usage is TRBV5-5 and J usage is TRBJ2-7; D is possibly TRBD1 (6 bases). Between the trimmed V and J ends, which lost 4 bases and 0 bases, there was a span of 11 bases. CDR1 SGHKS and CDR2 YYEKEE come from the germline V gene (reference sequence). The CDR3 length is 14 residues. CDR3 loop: CASSPDSLSYEQYF. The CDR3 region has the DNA TGTGCCAGCAGCCCGGACAGCCTCTCCTACGAGCAGTACTTC.

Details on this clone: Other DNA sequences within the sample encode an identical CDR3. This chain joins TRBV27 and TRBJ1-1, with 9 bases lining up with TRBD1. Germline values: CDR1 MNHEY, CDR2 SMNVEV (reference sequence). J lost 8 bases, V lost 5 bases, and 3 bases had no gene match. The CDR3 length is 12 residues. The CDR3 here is CASSPGTGEAFF. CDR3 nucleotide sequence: TGTGCCAGCAGTCCAGGGACAGGGGAAGCTTTCTTT.

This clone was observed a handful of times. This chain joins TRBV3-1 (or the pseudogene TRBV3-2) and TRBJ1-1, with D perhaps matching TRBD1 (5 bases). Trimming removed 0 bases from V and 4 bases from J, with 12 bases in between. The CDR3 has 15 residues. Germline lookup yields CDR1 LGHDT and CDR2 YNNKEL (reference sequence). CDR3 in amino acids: CASSQDLGGTTEAFF. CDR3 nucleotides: TGTGCCAGCAGCCAAGATCTAGGCGGGACCACTGAAGCTTTCTTT.

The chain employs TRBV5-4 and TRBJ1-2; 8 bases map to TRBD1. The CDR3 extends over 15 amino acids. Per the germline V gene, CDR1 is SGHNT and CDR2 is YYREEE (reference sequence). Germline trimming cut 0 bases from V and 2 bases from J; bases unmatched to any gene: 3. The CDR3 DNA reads TGTGCCAGCAGCTTGGCGGCAGGGGGCAACTATGGCTACACCTTC. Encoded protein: CASSLAAGGNYGYTF.

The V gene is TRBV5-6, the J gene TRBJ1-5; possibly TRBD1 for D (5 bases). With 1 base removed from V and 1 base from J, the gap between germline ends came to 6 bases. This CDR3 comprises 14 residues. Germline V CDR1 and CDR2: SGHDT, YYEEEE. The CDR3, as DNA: TGTGCCAGCAGCTTGCGGGGGAGCAATCAGCCCCAGCATTTT. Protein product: CASSLRGSNQPQHF.

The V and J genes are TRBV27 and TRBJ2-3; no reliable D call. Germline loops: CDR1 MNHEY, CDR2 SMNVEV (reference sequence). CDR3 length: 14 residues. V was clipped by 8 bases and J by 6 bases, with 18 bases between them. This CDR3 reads CASSSAPPQDTQYF. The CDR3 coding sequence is TGTGCCAGCTCAAGTGCCCCCCCCCAGGATACGCAGTATTTT.

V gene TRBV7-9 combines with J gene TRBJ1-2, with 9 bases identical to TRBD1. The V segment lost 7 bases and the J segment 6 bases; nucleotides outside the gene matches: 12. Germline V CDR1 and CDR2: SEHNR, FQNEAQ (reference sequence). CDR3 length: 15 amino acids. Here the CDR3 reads CASTSGQGWEDGYTF. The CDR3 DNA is TGTGCCAGCACCTCGGGACAGGGATGGGAGGATGGCTACACCTTC. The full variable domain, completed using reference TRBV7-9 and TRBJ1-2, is DTGVSQNPRHKITKRGQNVTFRCDPISEHNRLYWYRQTLGQGPEFLTYFQNEAQLEKSRLLSDRFSAERPKGSFSTLEIQRTEQGDSAMYLCASTSGQGWEDGYTFGSGTRLTVV.

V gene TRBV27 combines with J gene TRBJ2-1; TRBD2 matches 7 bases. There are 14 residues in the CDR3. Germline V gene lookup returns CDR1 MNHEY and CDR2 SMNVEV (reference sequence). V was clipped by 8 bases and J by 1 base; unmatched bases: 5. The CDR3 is CASRDGGSYNEQFF. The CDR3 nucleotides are TGTGCCAGCCGAGACGGGGGGTCCTACAATGAGCAGTTCTTC.

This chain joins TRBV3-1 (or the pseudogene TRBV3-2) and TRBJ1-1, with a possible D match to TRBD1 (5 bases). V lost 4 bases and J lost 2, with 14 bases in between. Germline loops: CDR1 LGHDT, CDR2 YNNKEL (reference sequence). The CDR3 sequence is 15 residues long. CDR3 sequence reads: CASSPLGGENTEAFF. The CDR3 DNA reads TGTGCCAGCAGCCCGCTGGGAGGGGAAAACACTGAAGCTTTCTTT.

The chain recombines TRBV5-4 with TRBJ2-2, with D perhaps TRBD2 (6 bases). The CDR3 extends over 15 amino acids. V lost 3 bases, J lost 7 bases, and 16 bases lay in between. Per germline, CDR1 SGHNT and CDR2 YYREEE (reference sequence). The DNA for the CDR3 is TGTGCCAGCAGCTCAGACCGGGAGCTCTTCGGGGAGCTGTTTTTT. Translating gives CASSSDRELFGELFF.

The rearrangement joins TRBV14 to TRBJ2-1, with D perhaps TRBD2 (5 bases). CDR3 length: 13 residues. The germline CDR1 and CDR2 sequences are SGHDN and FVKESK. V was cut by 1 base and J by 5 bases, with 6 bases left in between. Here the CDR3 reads CASSQGRDNEQFF. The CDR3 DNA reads TGTGCCAGCAGCCAAGGGCGGGACAATGAGCAGTTCTTC.

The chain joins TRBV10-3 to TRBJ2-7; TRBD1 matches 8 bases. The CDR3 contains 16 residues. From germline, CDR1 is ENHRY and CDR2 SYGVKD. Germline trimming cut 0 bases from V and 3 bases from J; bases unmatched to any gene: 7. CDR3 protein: CAISESAGQGLYEQYF. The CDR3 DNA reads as TGTGCCATCAGTGAGTCGGCCGGACAGGGCCTCTACGAGCAGTACTTC.

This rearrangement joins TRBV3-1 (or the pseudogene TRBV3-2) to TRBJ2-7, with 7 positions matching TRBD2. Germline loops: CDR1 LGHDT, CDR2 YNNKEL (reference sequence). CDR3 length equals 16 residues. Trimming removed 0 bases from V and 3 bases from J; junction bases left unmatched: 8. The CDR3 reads CASSQDPPGGDYEQYF. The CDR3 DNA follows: TGTGCCAGCAGCCAAGATCCCCCGGGAGGTGACTACGAGCAGTACTTC.

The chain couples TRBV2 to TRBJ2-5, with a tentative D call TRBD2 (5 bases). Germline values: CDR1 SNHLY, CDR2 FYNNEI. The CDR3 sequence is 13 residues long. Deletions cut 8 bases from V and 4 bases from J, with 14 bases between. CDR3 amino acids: CASGNGVVETQYF. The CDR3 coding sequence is TGTGCCAGCGGTAACGGGGTTGTAGAGACCCAGTACTTC. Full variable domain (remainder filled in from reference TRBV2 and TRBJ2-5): EPEVTQTPSHQVTQMGQEVILRCVPISNHLYFYWYRQILGQKVEFLVSFYNNEISEKSEIFDDQFSVERPDGSNFTLKIRSTKLEDSAMYFCASGNGVVETQYFGPGTRLLVL.

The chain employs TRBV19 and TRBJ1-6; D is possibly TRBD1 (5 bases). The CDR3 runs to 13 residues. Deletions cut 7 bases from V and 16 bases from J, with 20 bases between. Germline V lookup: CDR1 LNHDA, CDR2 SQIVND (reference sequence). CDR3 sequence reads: CASTTGIFAQLHF. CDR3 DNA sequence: TGTGCCAGTACCACAGGTATTTTTGCCCAGCTCCACTTT.

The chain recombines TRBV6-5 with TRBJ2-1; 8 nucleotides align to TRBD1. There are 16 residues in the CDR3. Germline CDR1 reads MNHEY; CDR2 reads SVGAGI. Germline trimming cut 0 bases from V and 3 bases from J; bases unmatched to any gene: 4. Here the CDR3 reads CASSYSTGDFYNEQFF. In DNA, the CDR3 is TGTGCCAGCAGTTACTCGACAGGGGATTTCTACAATGAGCAGTTCTTC.

In DNA, the CDR3 is TGTGCCATCAGTGAACGGGAGAGTACAGATACGCAGTATTTT. Its translation is CAISERESTDTQYF. J is TRBJ2-3 and V is TRBV10-3; the D gene is possibly TRBD2 (6 bases). The V and J ends lost 3 bases and 3 bases respectively, with 10 bases between them. Per the germline V gene, CDR1 is ENHRY and CDR2 is SYGVKD. The CDR3 runs to 14 residues.

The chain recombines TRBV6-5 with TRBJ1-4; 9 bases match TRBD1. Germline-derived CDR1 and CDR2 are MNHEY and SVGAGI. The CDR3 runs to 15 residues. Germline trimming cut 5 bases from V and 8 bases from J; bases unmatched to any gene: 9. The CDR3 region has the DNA TGTGCCAGCAGTCAGGGACAGGGCGCATACGAAAAACTGTTTTTT. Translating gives CASSQGQGAYEKLFF.

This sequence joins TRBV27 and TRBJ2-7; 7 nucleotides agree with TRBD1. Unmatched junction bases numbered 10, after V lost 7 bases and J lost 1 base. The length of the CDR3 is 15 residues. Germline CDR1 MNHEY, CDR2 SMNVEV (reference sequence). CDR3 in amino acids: CASTPLGTESYEQYF. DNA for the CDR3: TGTGCCAGCACTCCCTTGGGGACAGAGTCCTACGAGCAGTACTTC.

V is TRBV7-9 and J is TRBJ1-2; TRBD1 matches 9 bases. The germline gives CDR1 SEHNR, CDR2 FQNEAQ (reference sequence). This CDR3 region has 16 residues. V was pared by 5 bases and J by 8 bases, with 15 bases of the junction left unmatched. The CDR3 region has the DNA TGTGCCAGCAGCCAGATCCCCGGACAGGGGACGTCGGGCTACACCTTC. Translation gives CASSQIPGQGTSGYTF.

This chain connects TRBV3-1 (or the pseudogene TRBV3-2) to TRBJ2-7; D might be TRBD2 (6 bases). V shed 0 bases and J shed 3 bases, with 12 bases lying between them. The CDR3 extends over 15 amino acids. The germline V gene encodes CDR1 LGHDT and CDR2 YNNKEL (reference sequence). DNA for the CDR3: TGTGCCAGCAGCCAAGATTCGGGACTCTACTACGAGCAGTACTTC. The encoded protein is CASSQDSGLYYEQYF.